This TCR beta chain was sequenced in a study of blood T cells in healthy people across ages. The study's findings and limits: Strong correlation was found linking TCR beta diversity to naive T cell percentage.

Next came a second PCR, run for 7 to 11 cycles, which used a sample-barcoded 5' primer along with a J-beta primer mix. Every sample returned 3 million or more CDR3-containing paired-end reads. In TCRdb, the 5' RACE reads were re-called with MiXCR into one record per CDR3 protein. The table has around 780,000 distinct CDR3 sequences, 56% seen once. This clonotype has only a few counts. The antigen is unknown. The CDR3 length is 18 residues. V gave up 5 bases and J gave up 2 bases; unmatched junction bases: 15. Germline CDR1 and CDR2: KGHDR and SFDVKD. The source is a middle-aged man in good health. The rearrangement joins TRBV24-1 to TRBJ2-3, with 7 bases that match TRBD1. Sequenced material: blood. The CDR3 sequence: CATSGSARDRPFTDTQYF. The CDR3 DNA follows: TGTGCCACCAGTGGCTCCGCCCGGGACAGACCCTTCACAGATACGCAGTATTTT.